The present T cell receptor beta chain was sequenced within a study of cytotoxic CD8 clonotypes in ibrutinib-treated CLL. Only in-frame clones appear in the TCRdb table, and some are missing; sequencing was by immunoSEQ multiplex PCR. This table has about 160,000 clones, roughly 77% appearing once. Trimming stripped 6 bases from V and 0 bases from J, with 13 bases between. CDR3 length equals 15 residues. The germline V gene encodes CDR1 SNHLY and CDR2 FYNNEI. The sample here was PBMCs, taken after 12 months of ibrutinib treatment. This TCR was sampled from a human donor with chronic lymphocytic leukemia. This sequence joins TRBV2 and TRBJ2-3, with a weak D call TRBD1 (5 bases). CDR3 region: CASSTQGQSTDTQYF. The CDR3 DNA sequence: TGTGCCAGCAGCACTCAGGGTCAGAGCACAGATACGCAGTATTTT.